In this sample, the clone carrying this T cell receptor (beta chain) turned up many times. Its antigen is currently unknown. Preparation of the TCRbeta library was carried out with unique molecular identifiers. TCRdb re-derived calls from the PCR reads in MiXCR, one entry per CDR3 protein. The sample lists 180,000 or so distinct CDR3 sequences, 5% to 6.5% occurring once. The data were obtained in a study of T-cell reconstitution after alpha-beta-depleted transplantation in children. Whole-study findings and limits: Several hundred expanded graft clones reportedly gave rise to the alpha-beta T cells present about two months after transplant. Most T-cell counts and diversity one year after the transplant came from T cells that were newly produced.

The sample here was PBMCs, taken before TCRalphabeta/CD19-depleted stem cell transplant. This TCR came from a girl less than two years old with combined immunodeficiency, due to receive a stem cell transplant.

Here the CDR3 DNA reads TGTGCCAGCAGTCCGGCCGGTGGTTACAATGAGCAGTTCTTC. Residues: CASSPAGGYNEQFF. V and J are TRBV12-3 or TRBV12-4 and TRBJ2-1, with unresolved D. This CDR3 comprises 14 residues. V lost 5 bases, J lost 4 bases, and 12 bases lay in between.